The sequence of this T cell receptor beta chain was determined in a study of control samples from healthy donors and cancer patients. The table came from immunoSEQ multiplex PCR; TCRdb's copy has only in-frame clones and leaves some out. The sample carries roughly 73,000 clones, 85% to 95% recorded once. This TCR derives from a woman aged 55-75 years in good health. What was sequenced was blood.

The CDR3 loop is CASSPPSRETGELFF. Here the CDR3 DNA reads TGTGCCAGCTCACCACCGTCCCGGGAGACCGGGGAGCTGTTTTTT. V gene TRBV18 combines with J gene TRBJ2-2; D is possibly TRBD2 (6 bases). Trimming removed 0 bases from V and 5 bases from J, with 10 bases in between. Germline assignment: CDR1 KGHSH and CDR2 LQKENI. The CDR3 spans 15 residues.